The 2 T cell receptor beta chains listed next were all sequenced from one sample in a study of cytomegalovirus exposure and HLA in healthy donors. PCR employed 60 Vbeta and 13 Jbeta primers. TCRdb's copy holds only in-frame clones and misses some; the assay was immunoSEQ multiplex PCR. Here the sample table reports about 160,000 clones. Sequencing used PBMCs. These receptors were taken from a woman aged 60-75 years in good health and CMV-seronegative.

The CDR3 DNA sequence: TGTGCCAGCTCACCAAACAGCGGGGGAGACCAAGAGACCCAGTACTTC. Its translation: CASSPNSGGDQETQYF. The V call is TRBV18, the J call TRBJ2-5; TRBD2 matches 8 bases. The CDR3 has 16 amino acids. The ends lost 2 bases at V and 0 bases at J; junction bases unmatched: 5. Germline V gives CDR1 KGHSH, CDR2 LQKENI.

This sequence joins TRBV7-7 and TRBJ2-1; TRBD2 agrees at 10 bases. Germline trimming cut 3 bases from V and 10 bases from J; bases unmatched to any gene: 9. This CDR3 has 15 residues. Germline assignment: CDR1 SSHAT and CDR2 FNYEAQ (reference sequence). The CDR3 sequence: CASSLGLAGVEEQFF. The CDR3 coding sequence is TGTGCCAGCAGCTTGGGTCTAGCGGGGGTCGAGGAGCAGTTCTTC.